The 27 T cell receptor beta chains in this list originate from one sample, sequenced in a study of T cell changes during pregnancy in multiple sclerosis. The repertoire was sequenced with immunoSEQ multiplex PCR; TCRdb's copy has only in-frame clones and lacks some. This table holds around 60,000 clones, approximately 94% found once. The specimen was CD8+ T cells from peripheral blood mononuclear cells, collected in the third trimester of pregnancy. The receptors originated from a female donor with multiple sclerosis, enrolled in a pregnancy study.

The chain has TRBV28 and TRBJ1-5; possibly TRBD1 for D (6 bases). V lost 6 bases, J lost 2 bases, and 11 bases lay in between. Germline V gene lookup returns CDR1 MDHEN and CDR2 SYDVKM. This CDR3 has 14 residues. This CDR3 reads CASRQGLGNQPQHF. CDR3 DNA: TGTGCCAGCAGGCAGGGGCTCGGCAATCAGCCCCAGCATTTT. The entire variable domain, with the rest obtained from reference TRBV28 and TRBJ1-5, is as follows: DVKVTQSSRYLVKRTGEKVFLECVQDMDHENMFWYRQDPGLGLRLIYFSYDVKMKEKGDIPEGYSVSREKKERFSLILESASTNQTSMYLCASRQGLGNQPQHFGDGTRLSIL.

As regards this clone: One end of the junction varies from germline; a read error may be responsible. The genes are TRBV6-1 and TRBJ2-2, with 9 bases aligning to TRBD1. This CDR3 has 13 residues. From germline, CDR1 is MNHNS and CDR2 SASEGT. The CDR3 coding sequence is TGTGCCAGCAGTGTAAGGGGGGACAGGGACCTGTTTTTT. This encodes CASSVRGDRDLFF.

The chain joins TRBV4-1 to TRBJ1-2, with 9 bases that match TRBD1. The CDR3 is 15 residues long. Trimming cost V 0 bases and J 8 bases; bases outside gene matches: 7. The germline gives CDR1 MGHRA, CDR2 YSYEKL. The CDR3 coding sequence is TGCGCCAGCAGCCAAGACACAGGGGGCGCTGGGGGCTACACCTTC. Protein sequence: CASSQDTGGAGGYTF.

The table lists this clone with a few counts. The CDR3 is CASSRPWGESYNEQFF. DNA for the CDR3: TGCGCCAGCAGCCGACCTTGGGGGGAGAGCTACAATGAGCAGTTCTTC. The chain couples TRBV4-1 to TRBJ2-1, with D possibly matching TRBD2 (6 bases). Trimming removed 4 bases at V and 3 bases at J, with 16 bases between. This CDR3 contains 16 residues. Germline CDR1 reads MGHRA; CDR2 reads YSYEKL.

V and J are TRBV2 and TRBJ1-4, with TRBD1 identical over 10 bases. Germline assignment: CDR1 SNHLY and CDR2 FYNNEI. Losses at the gene ends were 3 bases for V and 7 bases for J; bases not matched to a gene: 5. There are 15 residues in the CDR3. CDR3 in amino acids: CASSDPTGGTEKLFF. CDR3 nucleotides: TGTGCCAGCAGTGACCCGACAGGGGGCACTGAAAAACTGTTTTTT.

The chain is built from TRBV19 and TRBJ2-7; TRBD1 matches 7 bases. Germline assignment: CDR1 LNHDA and CDR2 SQIVND (reference sequence). This CDR3 has 13 amino acids. Trimming took 7 bases from V and 3 from J; bases not matched to a gene: 6. The CDR3 loop reads CASMGQSFYEQYF. In DNA, the CDR3 is TGTGCCAGTATGGGACAGTCTTTCTACGAGCAGTACTTC.

J is TRBJ1-1 and V is TRBV5-6, with no clear D. The CDR3 contains 13 residues. Germline assignment: CDR1 SGHDT and CDR2 YYEEEE. Trimming removed 2 bases from V and 1 base from J, with 6 bases in between. The CDR3 bases are TGTGCCAGCAGCTTTACAGAGAACACTGAAGCTTTCTTT. Amino acid sequence: CASSFTENTEAFF.

The chain carries TRBV5-6 and TRBJ2-1; TRBD2 aligns across 9 bases. The CDR3 contains 15 residues. After removal of 0 bases from V and 10 bases from J, the junction contained 8 bases not matched to a gene. CDR1 is SGHDT, CDR2 YYEEEE, per germline. CDR3 in amino acids: CASSLATSGGAEQFF. The CDR3 DNA is TGTGCCAGCAGCTTGGCGACTAGCGGAGGGGCGGAGCAGTTCTTC.

This chain joins TRBV13 and TRBJ2-1; weak D call: TRBD1 (8 bases). The CDR3 sequence is 15 residues long. Trimming took 1 base from V and 5 from J, leaving 12 bases between them. Germline V gene data show CDR1 as PRHDT and CDR2 as FYEKMQ (reference sequence). CDR3 sequence reads: CASSLVTGGDNEQFF. The CDR3 DNA reads TGTGCCAGCAGCTTAGTAACAGGGGGGGACAATGAGCAGTTCTTC.

The CDR3 DNA is TGCGCCAGCAGCCAAATACAGGGGGACACTGAAGCTTTCTTT. Protein: CASSQIQGDTEAFF. The chain combines TRBV5-1 with TRBJ1-1; TRBD1 aligns across 8 bases. This CDR3 region has 14 residues. V gave up 4 bases and J gave up 3 bases; unmatched junction bases: 5. Germline V gives CDR1 SGHRS, CDR2 YFSETQ. The entire variable domain, with the rest obtained from reference TRBV5-1 and TRBJ1-1, is as follows: KAGVTQTPRYLIKTRGQQVTLSCSPISGHRSVSWYQQTPGQGLQFLFEYFSETQRNKGNFPGRFSGRQFSNSRSEMNVSTLELGDSALYLCASSQIQGDTEAFFGQGTRLTVV.

This chain joins TRBV7-9 and TRBJ1-5; TRBD1 matches at 10 bases. CDR1 and CDR2 from the germline V gene are SEHNR and FQNEAQ (reference sequence). After removal of 4 bases from V and 5 bases from J, the junction contained 11 bases not matched to a gene. This CDR3 region has 17 residues. The chain's CDR3 is CASSSPDRGHGDQPQHF. As DNA, the CDR3 is TGTGCCAGCAGCTCCCCAGACAGGGGGCATGGGGATCAGCCCCAGCATTTT.

The rearrangement links TRBV9 to TRBJ1-3; D remains ambiguous. Germline CDR1 and CDR2: SGDLS and YYNGEE. This CDR3 is 14 amino acids long. V dropped 0 bases and J dropped 4 bases, with 8 bases sitting between them. CDR3 bases: TGTGCCAGCAGCGTAGGCAGGCCCGGAAACACCATATATTTT. Its protein is CASSVGRPGNTIYF.

The chain links TRBV4-2 to TRBJ2-3; 12 bases fit TRBD2. Germline CDR1 is LGHNA and CDR2 is YNFKEQ. The ends lost 3 bases at V and 6 bases at J; junction bases unmatched: 22. The CDR3 totals 21 residues. CDR3 in amino acids: CASSHPIPGLAGFRAGDTQYF. The CDR3 DNA is TGTGCCAGCAGCCACCCCATTCCGGGACTAGCGGGTTTTAGGGCAGGGGATACGCAGTATTTT.

This chain connects TRBV7-6 to TRBJ1-5, with unresolved D. V dropped 1 base and J dropped 4 bases, with 11 bases sitting between them. The CDR3 is 15 amino acids. Looked up from germline, CDR1 is SGHVS and CDR2 is FNYEAQ. As DNA, the CDR3 is TGTGCCAGCAGCTTAGGAATGCGAAGAAATCAGCCCCAGCATTTT. Translating gives CASSLGMRRNQPQHF. Looking up the rest from reference TRBV7-6 and TRBJ1-5 gives the full variable domain: GAGVSQSPRYKVTKRGQDVALRCDPISGHVSLYWYRQALGQGPEFLTYFNYEAQQDKSGLPNDRFSAERPEGSISTLTIQRTEQRDSAMYRCASSLGMRRNQPQHFGDGTRLSIL.

This chain uses TRBV5-1 with TRBJ2-7; D is uncertain. Germline CDR1 SGHRS, CDR2 YFSETQ. V lost 4 bases, J lost 2 bases, and 16 bases lay in between. The CDR3 is 15 amino acids. CDR3 loop: CASSIGRVTTYEQYF. In nucleotides, the CDR3 is TGCGCCAGCAGCATCGGTCGGGTCACCACCTACGAGCAGTACTTC.

This clone was seen a single time. The V gene is TRBV9, the J gene TRBJ2-1; maybe TRBD1 (6 bases). V gave up 3 bases and J gave up 10 bases, with 11 bases separating them. The germline CDR1 and CDR2 sequences are SGDLS and YYNGEE. The CDR3 sequence is 12 residues long. Here the CDR3 reads CASSAGTREQFF. The CDR3 DNA follows: TGTGCCAGCAGCGCCGGGACACGAGAGCAGTTCTTC.

The rearrangement joins TRBV2 to TRBJ1-4, with a weak D call TRBD1 (6 bases). V was clipped by 8 bases and J by 4 bases, with 14 bases between them. CDR3 size: 14 residues. Germline CDR1 and CDR2: SNHLY and FYNNEI. The CDR3 loop is CASVIGQSNEKLFF. Here the CDR3 DNA reads TGTGCCAGCGTAATAGGACAGAGTAATGAAAAACTGTTTTTT.

This rearrangement joins TRBV28 to TRBJ1-4; 8 bases fit TRBD1. The V gene end was trimmed by 2 bases and the J gene end by 8 bases; junction bases not matched to a gene: 4. Germline CDR1 MDHEN, CDR2 SYDVKM. The CDR3 totals 14 residues. The CDR3 sequence: CASSLQGAGEKLFF. CDR3 coding DNA: TGTGCCAGCAGTTTACAGGGGGCTGGGGAAAAACTGTTTTTT.

The chain couples TRBV13 to TRBJ2-7, with D uncertain. This CDR3 region has 14 residues. V lost 5 bases and J lost 0, with 11 bases in between. In germline, CDR1 is PRHDT, CDR2 FYEKMQ (reference sequence). CDR3 amino acids: CASSPGSLSYEQYF. CDR3 DNA sequence: TGTGCCAGCAGCCCCGGGTCCCTCTCCTACGAGCAGTACTTC.

V gene TRBV2 combines with J gene TRBJ2-7; 8 nucleotides line up with TRBD2. V was pared by 6 bases and J by 3 bases, with 13 bases of the junction left unmatched. Germline lookup yields CDR1 SNHLY and CDR2 FYNNEI. The CDR3 length is 16 residues. CDR3 DNA sequence: TGTGCCAGCAGGTCCTCATTTGGGCGGGAGGACTACGAGCAGTACTTC. This sequence encodes CASRSSFGREDYEQYF.

The V and J genes are TRBV27 and TRBJ2-7; the D gene is possibly TRBD1 (6 bases). The CDR3 is made up of 15 amino acids. Trimming stripped 2 bases from V and 5 bases from J, with 16 bases between. Germline CDR1 and CDR2: MNHEY and SMNVEV (reference sequence). CDR3 sequence: CASSLGNRVRDEQYF. CDR3 coding DNA: TGTGCCAGCAGTTTAGGAAACAGGGTTAGGGACGAGCAGTACTTC.

Written as DNA, the CDR3 is TGTGCCAGCCGCCTCGCAGGGTACGAGCAGTACTTC. Translating gives CASRLAGYEQYF. The J gene is TRBJ2-7, the V gene TRBV6-1; D may be TRBD1 (5 bases). The germline CDR1 and CDR2 sequences are MNHNS and SASEGT. With 8 bases removed from V and 4 bases from J, the gap between germline ends came to 12 bases. This CDR3 has 12 residues.

The chain's CDR3 is CAISPDRDTEAFF. In DNA form, the CDR3 reads TGTGCCATCAGCCCGGACAGGGACACTGAAGCTTTCTTT. The chain links TRBV10-3 to TRBJ1-1; the match to TRBD1 covers 8 bases. There are 13 residues in the CDR3. V shed 6 bases and J 3 bases; nucleotides not matched to a gene: 3. CDR1 ENHRY and CDR2 SYGVKD come from the germline V gene.

This rearrangement joins TRBV29-1 to TRBJ2-7; 8 positions match TRBD1. This CDR3 is 17 amino acids long. Germline V gives CDR1 SQVTM, CDR2 ANQGSEA. J was trimmed by 0 bases and V by 2 bases; bases with no gene match: 12. In DNA, the CDR3 is TGCAGCGTTGAACCCTTGGAGACAGGGGTTCTCTCCTACGAGCAGTACTTC. This encodes CSVEPLETGVLSYEQYF.

The V call is TRBV5-4, the J call TRBJ2-1, with 12 bases lining up with TRBD2. The CDR3 is 16 residues long. The J segment lost 7 bases and the V segment lost 3 bases, leaving 8 bases of the junction unmatched. From germline, CDR1 is SGHNT and CDR2 YYREEE (reference sequence). The CDR3 is CASSSLAGGPRNEQFF. Here the CDR3 DNA reads TGTGCCAGCAGCTCCCTAGCGGGAGGGCCTAGGAATGAGCAGTTCTTC.

The chain uses TRBV5-4 and TRBJ2-7, with D possibly TRBD2 on 6 matching bases. The length of the CDR3 is 16 residues. Germline V CDR1 and CDR2: SGHNT, YYREEE (reference sequence). V lost 3 bases and J 5 bases, leaving 21 bases between the germline ends. CDR3 region: CASSSYPGGSIHEQYF. The CDR3 nucleotides are TGTGCCAGCAGCTCATACCCAGGAGGGTCCATCCACGAGCAGTACTTC.

CDR3 DNA sequence: TGCAGCGTTGACGGGGGGCTGGGAGAAGAGCAGTACTTC. It specifies CSVDGGLGEEQYF. This chain joins TRBV29-1 and TRBJ2-7; D possibly corresponds to TRBD2 (7 bases). The CDR3 is 13 residues long. With 3 bases removed from V and 7 bases from J, the gap between germline ends came to 16 bases. Germline V gene data show CDR1 as SQVTM and CDR2 as ANQGSEA.